This TCR beta chain derives from a study of T cell repertoires in cytomegalovirus infection. The overall study: HLA-B-restricted CMV epitopes that are well studied were used alongside recently identified HLA-C-restricted ones. TCR beta signatures that were public indicated CMV infection and matching HLA type. General study results and limits: Of the TCR beta families, the public ones yielded a cumulative frequency that identified carriers of CMV plus the relevant HLA. HLA-C-restricted CMV-specific TCR beta clonotypes were dominant in the ex vivo response.

There are a few counts of this clonotype. The antigen is not known. TCRdb analysed the reads with MiXCR anew, one entry per CDR3 protein. This table holds approximately 110,000 distinct CDR3 sequences, 25% to 30% found once. Trimming took off 3 bases at V and 5 bases at J, with 11 bases between the two ends. CDR3 length equals 14 residues. The V gene's germline CDR1 is LNHDA and CDR2 SQIVND (reference sequence). The chain has TRBV19 and TRBJ2-1; tentatively, D is TRBD1 (5 bases). The sequence was obtained from a human donor in good health (CMV status not recorded). Some clones in this sample may be carry-over from other donors' samples. Sequencing was performed on CD8+ T cells from cultured PBMCs, taken from culture after CMV antigen stimulation. Here the CDR3 DNA reads TGTGCCAGTAGTATTTCAGGGATCCACAATGAGCAGTTCTTC. Translating gives CASSISGIHNEQFF.